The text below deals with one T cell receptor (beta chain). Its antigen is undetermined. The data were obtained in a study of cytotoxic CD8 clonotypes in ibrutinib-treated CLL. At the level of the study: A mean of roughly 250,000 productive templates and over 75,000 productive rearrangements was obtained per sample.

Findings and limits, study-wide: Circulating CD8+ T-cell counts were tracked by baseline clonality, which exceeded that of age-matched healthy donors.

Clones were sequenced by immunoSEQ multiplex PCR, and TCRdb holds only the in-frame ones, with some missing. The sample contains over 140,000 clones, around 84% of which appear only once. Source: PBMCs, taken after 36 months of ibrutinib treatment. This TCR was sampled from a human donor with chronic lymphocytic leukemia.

The CDR3 sequence is CASTGEFGGIGNQPQHF. The CDR3 DNA reads as TGCGCCAGCACAGGAGAGTTTGGGGGCATTGGCAATCAGCCCCAGCATTTT. The chain links TRBV4-1 to TRBJ1-5, with D possibly being TRBD1 (6 bases). V lost 7 bases to trimming and J lost 2 bases, with 21 bases between them. The CDR3 contains 17 residues. Germline V lookup: CDR1 MGHRA, CDR2 YSYEKL.